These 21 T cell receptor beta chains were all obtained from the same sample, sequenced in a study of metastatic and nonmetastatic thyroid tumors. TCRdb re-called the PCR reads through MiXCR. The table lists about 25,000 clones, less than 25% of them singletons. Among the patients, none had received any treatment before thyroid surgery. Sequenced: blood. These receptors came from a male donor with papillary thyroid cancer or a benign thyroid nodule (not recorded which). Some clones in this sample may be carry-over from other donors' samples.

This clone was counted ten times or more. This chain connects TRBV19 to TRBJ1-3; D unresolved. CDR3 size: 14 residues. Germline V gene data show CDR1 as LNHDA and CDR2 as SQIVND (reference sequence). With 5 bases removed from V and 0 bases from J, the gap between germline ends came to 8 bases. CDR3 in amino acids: CASSPSHSGNTIYF. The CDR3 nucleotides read TGTGCCAGTAGTCCCAGCCACTCTGGAAACACCATATATTTT.

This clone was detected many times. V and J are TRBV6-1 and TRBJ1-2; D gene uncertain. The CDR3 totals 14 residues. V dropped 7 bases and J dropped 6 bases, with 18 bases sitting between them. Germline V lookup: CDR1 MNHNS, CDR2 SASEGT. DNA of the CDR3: TGTGCCAGCACGCGGGCAGATTCCGTCCATGGCTACACCTTC. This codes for CASTRADSVHGYTF.

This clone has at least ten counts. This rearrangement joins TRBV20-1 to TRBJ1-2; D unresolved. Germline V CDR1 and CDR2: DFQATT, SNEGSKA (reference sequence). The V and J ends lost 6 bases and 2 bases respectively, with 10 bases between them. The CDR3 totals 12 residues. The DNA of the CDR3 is TGCAGTGCCCCTTCGGAGAACTATGGCTACACCTTC. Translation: CSAPSENYGYTF.

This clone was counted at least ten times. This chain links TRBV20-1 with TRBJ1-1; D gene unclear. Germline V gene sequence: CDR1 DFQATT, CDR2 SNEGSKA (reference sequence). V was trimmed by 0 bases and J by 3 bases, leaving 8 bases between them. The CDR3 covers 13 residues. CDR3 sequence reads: CSARDLRDTEAFF. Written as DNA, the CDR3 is TGCAGTGCTAGAGATCTGAGGGACACTGAAGCTTTCTTT.

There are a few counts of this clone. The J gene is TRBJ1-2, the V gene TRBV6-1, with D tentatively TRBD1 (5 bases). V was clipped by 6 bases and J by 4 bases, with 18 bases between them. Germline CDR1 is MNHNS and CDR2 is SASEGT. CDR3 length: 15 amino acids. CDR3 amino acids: CASSLRRGESYGYTF. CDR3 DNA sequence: TGTGCCAGCAGCCTGCGGCGGGGGGAGAGCTATGGCTACACCTTC.

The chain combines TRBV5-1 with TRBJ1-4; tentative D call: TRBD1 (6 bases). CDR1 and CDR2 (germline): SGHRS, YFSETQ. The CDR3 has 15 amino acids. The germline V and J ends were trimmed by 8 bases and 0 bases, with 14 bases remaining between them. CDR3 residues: CASTDRAPTNEKLFF. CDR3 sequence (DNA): TGCGCCAGTACGGACAGAGCCCCAACTAATGAAAAACTGTTTTTT. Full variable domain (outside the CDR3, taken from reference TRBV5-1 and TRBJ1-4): KAGVTQTPRYLIKTRGQQVTLSCSPISGHRSVSWYQQTPGQGLQFLFEYFSETQRNKGNFPGRFSGRQFSNSRSEMNVSTLELGDSALYLCASTDRAPTNEKLFFGSGTQLSVL.

The CDR3 bases are TGTGCCAGCAGTCCCTTTGGCGGGGGGCCTGGGGGATTTACGCAGTATTTT. This sequence encodes CASSPFGGGPGGFTQYF. V and J are TRBV2 and TRBJ2-3; 8 nucleotides line up with TRBD2. Germline CDR1 and CDR2: SNHLY and FYNNEI. The CDR3 runs to 17 residues. V shed 5 bases, J shed 8 bases, and the junction held 18 bases outside the gene matches.

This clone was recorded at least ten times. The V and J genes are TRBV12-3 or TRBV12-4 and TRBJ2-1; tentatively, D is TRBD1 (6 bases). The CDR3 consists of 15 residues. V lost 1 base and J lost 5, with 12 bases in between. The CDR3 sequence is CASSLGLGDNNEQFF. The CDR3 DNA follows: TGTGCCAGCAGTTTAGGTTTGGGGGACAACAATGAGCAGTTCTTC.

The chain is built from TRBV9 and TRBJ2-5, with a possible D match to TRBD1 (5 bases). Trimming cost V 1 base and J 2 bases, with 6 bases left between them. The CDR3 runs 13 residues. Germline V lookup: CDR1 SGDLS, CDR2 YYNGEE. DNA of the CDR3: TGTGCCAGCAGCGTACAGGGACAAGAGACCCAGTACTTC. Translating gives CASSVQGQETQYF.

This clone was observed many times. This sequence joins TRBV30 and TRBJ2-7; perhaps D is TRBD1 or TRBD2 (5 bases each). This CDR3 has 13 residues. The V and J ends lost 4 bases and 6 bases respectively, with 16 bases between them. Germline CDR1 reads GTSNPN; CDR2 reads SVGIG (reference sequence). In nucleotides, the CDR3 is TGTGCCTGGAAGAAACGGGACCACACCGAGCAGTACTTC. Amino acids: CAWKKRDHTEQYF.

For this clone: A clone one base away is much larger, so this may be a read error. The CDR3 nucleotides read TGTGCCAGCAGCATCCGGGACGGGAATCAGCCCCGGCATTTT. Translated: CASSIRDGNQPRHF. The J gene is TRBJ1-5, the V gene TRBV7-9; perhaps TRBD1 as D (5 bases). Germline loops: CDR1 SEHNR, CDR2 FQNEAQ (reference sequence). The length of the CDR3 is 14 residues.

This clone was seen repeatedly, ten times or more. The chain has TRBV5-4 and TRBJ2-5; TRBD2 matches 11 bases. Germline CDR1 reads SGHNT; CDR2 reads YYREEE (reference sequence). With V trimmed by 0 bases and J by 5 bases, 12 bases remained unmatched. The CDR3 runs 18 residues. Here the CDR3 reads CASSLGPDSGGAGETQYF. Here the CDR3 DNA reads TGTGCCAGCAGCTTGGGACCCGATAGCGGGGGGGCCGGGGAGACCCAGTACTTC.

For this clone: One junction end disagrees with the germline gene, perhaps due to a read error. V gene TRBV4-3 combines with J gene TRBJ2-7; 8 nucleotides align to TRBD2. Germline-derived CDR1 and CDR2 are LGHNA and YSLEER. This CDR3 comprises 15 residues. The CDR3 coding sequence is TGCCCCAGCAGCCAGCCACTAGCGGAGTCCTACGAGCAGTACTTC. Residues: CPSSQPLAESYEQYF.

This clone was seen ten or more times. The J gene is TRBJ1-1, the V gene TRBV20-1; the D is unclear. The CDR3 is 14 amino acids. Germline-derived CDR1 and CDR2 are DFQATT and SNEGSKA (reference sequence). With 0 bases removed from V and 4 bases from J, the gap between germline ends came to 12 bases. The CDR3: CSARDPAGSTEAFF. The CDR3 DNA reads TGCAGTGCTAGAGATCCGGCCGGGAGCACTGAAGCTTTCTTT.

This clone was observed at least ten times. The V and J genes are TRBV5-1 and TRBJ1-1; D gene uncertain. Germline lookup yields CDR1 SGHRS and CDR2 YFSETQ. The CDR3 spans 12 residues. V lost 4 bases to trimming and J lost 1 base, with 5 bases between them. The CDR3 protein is CASSRGNTEAFF. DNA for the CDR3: TGCGCCAGCAGCCGTGGGAACACTGAAGCTTTCTTT.

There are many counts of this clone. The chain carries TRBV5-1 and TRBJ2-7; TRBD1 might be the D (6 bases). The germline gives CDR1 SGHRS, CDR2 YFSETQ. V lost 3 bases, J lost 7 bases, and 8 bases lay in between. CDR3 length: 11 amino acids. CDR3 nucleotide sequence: TGCGCCAGCAGCTCGGGACAAGAGCAGTACTTC. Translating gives CASSSGQEQYF.

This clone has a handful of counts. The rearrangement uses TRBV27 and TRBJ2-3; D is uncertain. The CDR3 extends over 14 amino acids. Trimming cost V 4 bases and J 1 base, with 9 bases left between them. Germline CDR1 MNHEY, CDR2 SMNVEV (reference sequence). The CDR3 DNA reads TGTGCCAGCAGTTATCGGGCCGGCACAGATACGCAGTATTTT. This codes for CASSYRAGTDTQYF.

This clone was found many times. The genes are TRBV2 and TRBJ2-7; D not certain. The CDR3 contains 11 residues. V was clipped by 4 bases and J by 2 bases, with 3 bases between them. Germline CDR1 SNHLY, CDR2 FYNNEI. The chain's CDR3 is CASSGTYEQYF. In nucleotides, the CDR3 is TGTGCCAGCAGTGGAACCTACGAGCAGTACTTC.

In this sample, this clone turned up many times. The CDR3 spells CAWSGASANYGYTF. In DNA form, the CDR3 reads TGTGCCTGGAGTGGGGCATCGGCTAACTATGGCTACACCTTC. This chain links TRBV30 with TRBJ1-2; no clear D. Trimming took off 1 base at V and 0 bases at J, with 9 bases between the two ends. The V gene's germline CDR1 is GTSNPN and CDR2 SVGIG (reference sequence). The CDR3 extends over 14 amino acids. Full variable domain (remainder filled in from reference TRBV30 and TRBJ1-2): SQTIHQWPATLVQPVGSPLSLECTVEGTSNPNLYWYRQAAGRGLQLLFYSVGIGQISSEVPQNLSASRPQDRQFILSSKKLLLSDSGFYLCAWSGASANYGYTFGSGTRLTVV.

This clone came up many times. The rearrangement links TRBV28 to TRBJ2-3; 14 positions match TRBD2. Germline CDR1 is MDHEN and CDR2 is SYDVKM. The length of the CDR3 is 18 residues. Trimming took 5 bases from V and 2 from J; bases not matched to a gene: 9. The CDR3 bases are TGTGCCAGCAGTCCCGGGACTAGCGGGAGCAGGCACACAGATACGCAGTATTTT. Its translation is CASSPGTSGSRHTDTQYF.

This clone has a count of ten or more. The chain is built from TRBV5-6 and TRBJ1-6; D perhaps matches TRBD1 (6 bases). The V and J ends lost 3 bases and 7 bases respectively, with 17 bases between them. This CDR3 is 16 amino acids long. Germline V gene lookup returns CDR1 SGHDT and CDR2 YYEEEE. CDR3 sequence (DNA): TGTGCCAGCAGCTGGGGGGCAGACATGAAAAATTCACCCCTCCACTTT. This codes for CASSWGADMKNSPLHF.